A selection of T cell receptor beta chains follows, all from one sample in a study of cytomegalovirus exposure and HLA in healthy donors. Generated by immunoSEQ multiplex PCR, the TCRdb table keeps only in-frame clones and is missing some. This table holds approximately 160,000 clones, roughly 76% found once. Specimen: PBMCs. The origin of the receptors is a human donor in good health. CDR3s include the opening cysteine and the closing phenylalanine or tryptophan. The D gene is left open where the match is weak. Some rows have no size entry. The others give once, few or many, or a class for an expanded clone.

>NA|TRBJ2-5|15|NA|TRBV5-4
TGTGCCAGCAGCTTGAAGCAGTCTGGAGGAGAGACCCAGTACTTC
CASSLKQSGGETQYF
>TRBD2|TRBJ2-1|16|NA|TRBV7-9
TGTGCCAGCAGCTTAGAGGTGACTAGCGGGGGTGATGAGCAGTTCTTC
CASSLEVTSGGDEQFF
>TRBD1|TRBJ2-3|16|once|TRBV19
TGTGCCAGTAGTATCCGCCACAGGGGGGGCACAGATACGCAGTATTTT
CASSIRHRGGTDTQYF
>TRBD1|TRBJ1-2|15|few|TRBV27
TGTGCCAGCAGCACGGGCCTCACAGGGGGCCGTGGCTACACCTTC
CASSTGLTGGRGYTF
>NA|TRBJ2-1|15|NA|TRBV7-7
TGTGCCAGCAGCTTACGTGCAGGGGAAGGAAATGAGCAGTTCTTC
CASSLRAGEGNEQFF
>TRBD2|TRBJ2-3|16|NA|TRBV11-1
TGTGCCAGCATAGGAGGACTAGCGGCAAACACAGATACGCAGTATTTT
CASIGGLAANTDTQYF
>TRBD1|TRBJ1-1|15|NA|TRBV5-5
TGTGCCAGCAGACGACAGGGGGCTGAGAACACTGAAGCTTTCTTT
CASRRQGAENTEAFF
>TRBD1|TRBJ1-4|14|NA|TRBV5-1
TGCGCCAGCAGCCGGGACAGAGATAATGAAAAACTGTTTTTT
CASSRDRDNEKLFF
>TRBD1|TRBJ1-1|16|NA|TRBV11-2
TGTGCCAGCAGCTTGGGGCCAGGGGGCCTTGACACTGAAGCTTTCTTT
CASSLGPGGLDTEAFF
>NA|TRBJ2-2|15|NA|TRBV5-1
TGCGCCAGCAGCCCCGGGCAGGGTCGCACCGGGGAGCTGTTTTTT
CASSPGQGRTGELFF
>TRBD1|TRBJ2-1|16|NA|TRBV15
TGTGCCACCAGCAGAGCCGGGACAGGGAAGAACAATGAGCAGTTCTTC
CATSRAGTGKNNEQFF
>NA|TRBJ1-2|14|NA|TRBV19
TGTGCCAGTAGTACCACCGGGAGCAACTATGGCTACACCTTC
CASSTTGSNYGYTF
>TRBD1|TRBJ1-1|13|once|TRBV19
TGTGCCAGTATCGACAGGGTGAACACTGAAGCTTTCTTT
CASIDRVNTEAFF
>NA|TRBJ1-3|15|NA|TRBV7-9
TGTGCCAGCAGCCCTAATCGGGACACGGGAAACACCATATATTTT
CASSPNRDTGNTIYF
>TRBD2|TRBJ2-3|17|NA|TRBV7-2
TGTGCCAGCAGCTTAGACTCTGCCGGGGGGGGCACAGATACGCAGTATTTT
CASSLDSAGGGTDTQYF
>NA|TRBJ2-7|13|NA|TRBV1
TGCACCAGCAGCCAAGTTCGGCTAGCGGGGGGCTTTTTC
CTSSQVRLAGGFF
>NA|TRBJ2-7|13|few|TRBV9
TGTGCCAGCAGCGAACAAACCGCGGGCGAGCAGTACTTC
CASSEQTAGEQYF
>NA|TRBJ1-6|18|NA|TRBV12-5
TGTGCTAGTGGTTTGGTACAGTCCAGACCCTCCTATAATTCACCCCTCCACTTT
CASGLVQSRPSYNSPLHF
>TRBD1|TRBJ1-3|14|few|TRBV5-6
TGTGCCAGCAGGTTGGGACAGGGTGGAAACACCATATATTTT
CASRLGQGGNTIYF
>NA|TRBJ1-3|17|few|TRBV10-3
TGTGCCATCAGTGAGACCCCGGCGGGGGGTTCTGGAAACACCATATATTTT
CAISETPAGGSGNTIYF